One sample yielded the 18 T cell receptor beta chains listed below, sequenced in a study of blood T cells in healthy people across ages (dated by TCRdb to between 2014 and 2017). The library came from 5' RACE. The instrument was an Illumina HiSeq 2500. The second PCR ran for about 6 to 12 cycles and used a J-beta primer mix along with a sample-barcoded 5' primer. Using fastp at Q25 and MiXCR, TCRdb reprocessed the public reads and kept productive beta chains. When rows share a CDR3 protein, they turn into one entry using the most common DNA and genes. The sample table holds some 1,500,000 distinct CDR3 sequences, of which about 45% were seen once. Jointly, the top ten make up less than 5% of the sample. Source material: blood. The source is a woman in her late teens or twenties in good health.

The rearrangement uses TRBV27 and TRBJ1-1; D unresolved. Trimming left V 4 bases short and J 1 base short, with 13 bases between. Germline loops: CDR1 MNHEY, CDR2 SMNVEV (reference sequence). This CDR3 is built from 15 residues. CDR3 in DNA: TGTGCCAGCAGTTCCCGACTGGGGAAGAACACTGAAGCTTTCTTT. Protein product: CASSSRLGKNTEAFF.

This clonotype was counted many times. V and J are TRBV20-1 and TRBJ2-3, with 10 bases fitting TRBD2. Trimming cost V 3 bases and J 1 base; bases outside gene matches: 4. Germline V gene lookup returns CDR1 DFQATT and CDR2 SNEGSKA (reference sequence). The CDR3 loop spans 15 amino acids. CDR3 region: CSASPLAGGTDTQYF. The CDR3 coding sequence is TGCAGTGCTAGCCCCCTAGCGGGGGGCACAGATACGCAGTATTTT.

This clonotype was counted between two and nine times. The chain uses TRBV6-5 and TRBJ1-1; no firm D call. CDR1 and CDR2 (germline): MNHEY, SVGAGI. This CDR3 region has 14 residues. The CDR3 here is CAARSSRDYTEAFF. DNA of the CDR3: TGTGCTGCCCGGAGCTCGCGGGATTACACTGAAGCTTTCTTT.

CDR3 protein: CSVDSPQGHYNEQYF. CDR3 sequence (DNA): TGCAGCGTTGACTCTCCCCAGGGTCACTACAATGAGCAGTACTTC. The rearrangement uses TRBV29-1 and TRBJ2-5, with a weak D call TRBD1 (5 bases). V shed 3 bases and J shed 11 bases, with 25 bases lying between them. The CDR3 is 15 amino acids. Germline V gene sequence: CDR1 SQVTM, CDR2 ANQGSEA.

V gene TRBV29-1 combines with J gene TRBJ2-3; D ambiguous. The ends were cut back, 0 bases at V and 2 bases at J, with 0 bases in the middle. The CDR3 loop spans 11 amino acids. Germline V gene data show CDR1 as SQVTM and CDR2 as ANQGSEA. The DNA of the CDR3 is TGCAGCGTTGAAGACACAGATACGCAGTATTTT. Translation gives CSVEDTDTQYF.

V usage is TRBV11-2 and J usage is TRBJ2-1; D may be TRBD2 (6 bases). The end of the DNA fits TRBJ2-7 better, so the J call may be wrong. The CDR3 contains 16 residues. CDR1 is SGHAT and CDR2 is FQNNGV in the germline V gene. The CDR3 DNA reads TGTGCCAGCAGGCCACCGGGACTCACCTCCTACAATGAGCAGTACTTC. As protein: CASRPPGLTSYNEQYF.

The CDR3 region is CASSIGTVEETQYF. Here the CDR3 DNA reads TGCGCCAGCAGCATCGGGACAGTAGAAGAGACCCAGTACTTC. The chain couples TRBV5-1 to TRBJ2-5, with 7 bases fitting TRBD1. V was clipped by 4 bases and J by 3 bases; unmatched bases: 6. This CDR3 is built from 14 residues. Per the germline V gene, CDR1 is SGHRS and CDR2 is YFSETQ.

At least ten counts were recorded for this clonotype. The chain couples TRBV5-1 to TRBJ2-1; 9 nucleotides agree with TRBD2. Germline V gene sequence: CDR1 SGHRS, CDR2 YFSETQ. This CDR3 spans 16 amino acids. Trimming at V came to 1 base and at J to 4 bases, leaving 6 bases not matched to a gene. The CDR3 DNA reads as TGCGCCAGCAGCTTGTCGGCGGGAGGGGCTTACAATGAGCAGTTCTTC. As protein: CASSLSAGGAYNEQFF.

The V call is TRBV6-2 or TRBV6-3, the J call TRBJ1-5; 8 positions agree with TRBD1. CDR3 length equals 14 residues. Per the germline V gene, CDR1 is MNHEY and CDR2 is SVGEGT. V shed 7 bases, J shed 9 bases, and the junction held 11 bases outside the gene matches. The CDR3 region is CASKRLRQGRPQHF. The CDR3, as DNA: TGTGCCAGCAAGAGGTTGCGACAGGGGAGGCCCCAGCATTTT.

The CDR3 loop reads CASSQGLRVAGADNEQYF. The CDR3 nucleotides read TGCGCCAGCAGCCAAGGCCTTAGGGTAGCTGGGGCCGACAATGAGCAGTACTTC. The gene calls are TRBV4-3 and TRBJ2-7; D may be TRBD1 (5 bases). This CDR3 spans 18 amino acids. V shed 1 base and J shed 7 bases, with 26 bases lying between them. Germline-derived CDR1 and CDR2 are LGHNA and YSLEER.

The rearrangement links TRBV4-3 to TRBJ2-5, with D possibly matching TRBD2 (5 bases). The J call is in doubt because the DNA end fits TRBJ2-7 better. This CDR3 has 16 residues. Germline loops: CDR1 LGHNA, CDR2 YSLEER. The CDR3 DNA reads as TGCGCCAGCAGCCAAGATTTCCGGGGAGAGAACTACGAGCAGTACTTC. Translating gives CASSQDFRGENYEQYF.

V gene TRBV14 combines with J gene TRBJ2-5, with D hard to call. The germline V and J ends were trimmed by 4 bases and 11 bases, with 26 bases remaining between them. The CDR3 spans 16 residues. Germline V gene sequence: CDR1 SGHDN, CDR2 FVKESK. The CDR3 here is CASSPPKGRVRHEQYF. CDR3 coding DNA: TGTGCCAGCAGCCCTCCGAAGGGTAGGGTTCGCCATGAGCAGTACTTC.

This clonotype has just a few counts. The CDR3 loop reads CASSGDSAYSYNEQFF. In nucleotides, the CDR3 is TGTGCCAGCAGCGGAGACAGCGCCTACTCCTACAATGAGCAGTTCTTC. The J gene is TRBJ2-1, the V gene TRBV7-8; D perhaps matches TRBD1 (5 bases). This CDR3 has 16 residues. In germline, CDR1 is SGHVS, CDR2 FQNEAQ. Deletions cut 5 bases from V and 0 bases from J, with 14 bases between.

This clonotype was detected once. The germline gene is not matched at one end of the junction; a read error may be the cause. V usage is TRBV7-9 and J usage is TRBJ2-1; D gene ambiguous. CDR3 length: 16 amino acids. Germline assignment: CDR1 SEHNR and CDR2 FQNEAQ (reference sequence). CDR3 sequence: CASSLALTSSYKEQFF. The CDR3 nucleotides are TGTGCCAGCAGCTTAGCGCTGACAAGCTCCTACAAGGAGCAGTTCTTC.

As concerns this clonotype: A much larger clone is a single base away; this may be a read error. This rearrangement joins TRBV12-3 or TRBV12-4 to TRBJ1-2, with TRBD1 identical over 8 bases. V was pared by 3 bases and J by 12 bases, with 6 bases of the junction left unmatched. The CDR3 covers 12 residues. Written as DNA, the CDR3 is TGTGCCAGCAGTTTGACAGGGGAGGGCCACACCTTC. Amino acids: CASSLTGEGHTF.

To note about this clonotype: One junction end does not reproduce the germline sequence, and a read error may be involved. The rearrangement links TRBV4-1 to TRBJ1-1; D gene unclear. This CDR3 region has 18 residues. Looked up from germline, CDR1 is MGHRA and CDR2 is YSYEKL. The CDR3 loop reads CASSQDSWSGGRNAEAFF. CDR3 bases: TGCGCCAGCAGCCAAGATTCGTGGTCCGGAGGTCGGAACGCTGAAGCTTTCTTT.

This clonotype was seen only a few times. This chain links TRBV29-1 with TRBJ2-1, with D maybe TRBD2 (6 bases). V was shortened by 5 bases and J by 10 bases, with 15 bases between the two germline ends. The CDR3 is 12 amino acids. Per the germline V gene, CDR1 is SQVTM and CDR2 is ANQGSEA. The CDR3 region is CSVRLMGREQFF. The CDR3 nucleotides read TGCAGCGTTCGTCTCATGGGGAGGGAGCAGTTCTTC.

The J gene is TRBJ1-1, the V gene TRBV27, with 7 bases matching TRBD1. The CDR3 totals 15 residues. V trimming: 5 bases; J trimming: 4 bases; junction bases outside the gene matches: 10. The germline V gene has CDR1 MNHEY and CDR2 SMNVEV (reference sequence). The CDR3 DNA is TGTGCCAGCAGTGCGATGCAGGGGGGGGTCACTGAAGCTTTCTTT. It translates to CASSAMQGGVTEAFF.